A single sample gave rise to the 23 T cell receptor beta chains below, sequenced in a study of immune evolution from preneoplasia to lung adenocarcinoma. Some clones are missing from TCRdb's copy, which holds only in-frame ones; the method was immunoSEQ multiplex PCR. Of some 5,000 clones listed, 81% are singletons. Sequencing was done on a sample of FFPE adjacent normal lung tissue. The origin of the receptors is a donor of 70 years or more with lung adenocarcinoma.

The gene calls are TRBV18 and TRBJ1-4; D call uncertain. Germline assignment: CDR1 KGHSH and CDR2 LQKENI. V gave up 3 bases and J gave up 6 bases, with 11 bases separating them. This CDR3 comprises 14 residues. CDR3 bases: TGTGCCAGCTCACCTTCGACCGAGGATGAAAAACTGTTTTTT. It yields the protein CASSPSTEDEKLFF.

The V gene is TRBV6-4, the J gene TRBJ2-3; D may be TRBD2 (6 bases). With 5 bases removed from V and 0 bases from J, the gap between germline ends came to 9 bases. The CDR3 has 14 amino acids. Germline lookup yields CDR1 MRHNA and CDR2 SNTAGT. The CDR3 coding sequence is TGTGCCAGCAGTACGGGAGCTAGCACAGATACGCAGTATTTT. Encoded protein: CASSTGASTDTQYF.

The J gene is TRBJ1-5, the V gene TRBV5-4; a possible D gene is TRBD1 (6 bases). V was shortened by 4 bases and J by 2 bases, with 13 bases between the two germline ends. The CDR3 runs to 15 residues. Germline lookup yields CDR1 SGHNT and CDR2 YYREEE (reference sequence). DNA for the CDR3: TGTGCCAGCAGCATTCAGGGGAAGGGCAATCAGCCCCAGCATTTT. Translation gives CASSIQGKGNQPQHF.

This clone has more than one count but fewer than ten. V usage is TRBV18 and J usage is TRBJ1-1, with TRBD1 identical over 7 bases. Per germline, CDR1 KGHSH and CDR2 LQKENI. CDR3 length: 15 residues. With 0 bases clipped from V and 3 bases from J, the junction kept 4 bases outside the gene matches. CDR3 loop: CASSPPRGLDTEAFF. Written as DNA, the CDR3 is TGTGCCAGCTCACCACCGAGGGGGCTCGACACTGAAGCTTTCTTT.

The chain carries TRBV4-1 and TRBJ2-3; D unresolved. Trimming left V 0 bases short and J 2 bases short, with 12 bases between. CDR1 MGHRA and CDR2 YSYEKL come from the germline V gene. CDR3 length equals 16 residues. The CDR3 region has the DNA TGCGCCAGCAGCCAAGATCCCCTAGTCGTCACAGATACGCAGTATTTT. As protein: CASSQDPLVVTDTQYF.

This CDR3 reads CASSLAGGSGTGELFF. The CDR3 coding sequence is TGTGCCAGCAGCTTAGCGGGAGGGAGCGGAACCGGGGAGCTGTTTTTT. The genes are TRBV7-3 and TRBJ2-2; TRBD2 aligns across 9 bases. CDR1 and CDR2 (germline): SGHTA, FQGTGA. The CDR3 is 16 amino acids. Germline trimming cut 2 bases from V and 5 bases from J; bases unmatched to any gene: 6.

This rearrangement joins TRBV5-6 to TRBJ2-3; D possibly corresponds to TRBD2 (6 bases). The V end lost 3 bases, the J end lost 3 bases, and 14 bases lay between the germline ends. This CDR3 spans 15 amino acids. The germline CDR1 and CDR2 sequences are SGHDT and YYEEEE. The CDR3: CASSSPGERTDTQYF. The CDR3, as DNA: TGTGCCAGCAGCTCCCCGGGGGAGAGGACAGATACGCAGTATTTT.

This clone was detected only once. The V call is TRBV28, the J call TRBJ2-3; 9 bases are a match to TRBD2. Germline V gene lookup returns CDR1 MDHEN and CDR2 SYDVKM. The CDR3 loop spans 15 amino acids. V trimming: 5 bases; J trimming: 8 bases; junction bases outside the gene matches: 11. CDR3 DNA sequence: TGTGCCAGCAGTGGGCTTGCGGGAGGGCCGGGTACGCAGTATTTT. Translation gives CASSGLAGGPGTQYF.

This clone has just a few counts. This chain uses TRBV16 with TRBJ2-3; 8 bases are shared with TRBD2. The CDR3 loop spans 20 amino acids. The germline V gene encodes CDR1 KGHSY and CDR2 FQNENV. The junction had 14 bases not matched to a gene; V was cut back by 0 bases and J by 0 bases. The CDR3 nucleotides read TGTGCCAGCAGCCAATCAGCGGACGGGAGGGCCAATCCTAGCACAGATACGCAGTATTTT. This sequence encodes CASSQSADGRANPSTDTQYF.

The chain links TRBV5-4 to TRBJ1-4; D remains ambiguous. CDR1 SGHNT and CDR2 YYREEE come from the germline V gene (reference sequence). V lost 4 bases to trimming and J lost 3 bases, with 10 bases between them. The CDR3 extends over 14 amino acids. CDR3 sequence (DNA): TGTGCCAGCAGCCGGGGTCGAGCTAATGAAAAACTGTTTTTT. It yields the protein CASSRGRANEKLFF.

The rearrangement links TRBV6-4 to TRBJ2-1; no clear D. Germline V CDR1 and CDR2: MRHNA, SNTAGT. The CDR3 loop spans 17 amino acids. With 5 bases removed from V and 7 bases from J, the gap between germline ends came to 24 bases. The chain's CDR3 is CASSPVPLSAGSNEQFF. The CDR3 DNA reads TGTGCCAGCAGTCCCGTACCTTTGAGCGCCGGAAGTAATGAGCAGTTCTTC.

This clone turned up a few times. The chain couples TRBV7-8 to TRBJ1-2; perhaps TRBD1 as D (5 bases). V lost 4 bases, J lost 5 bases, and 8 bases lay in between. This CDR3 region has 12 residues. Germline loops: CDR1 SGHVS, CDR2 FQNEAQ. CDR3 sequence reads: CASSSGAYGYTF. The DNA for the CDR3 is TGTGCCAGCAGCTCCGGGGCGTATGGCTACACCTTC.

The chain is built from TRBV9 and TRBJ2-7; 10 nucleotides line up with TRBD2. Germline assignment: CDR1 SGDLS and CDR2 YYNGEE. V shed 2 bases, J shed 1 base, and the junction held 3 bases outside the gene matches. There are 15 residues in the CDR3. CDR3 sequence reads: CASSVSSGSSYEQYF. The CDR3 DNA is TGTGCCAGCAGCGTGTCTAGCGGGAGTTCCTACGAGCAGTACTTC.

V usage is TRBV4-2 and J usage is TRBJ1-4, with TRBD1 matching 8 bases. J was trimmed by 8 bases and V by 4 bases; bases with no gene match: 12. The germline V gene has CDR1 LGHNA and CDR2 YNFKEQ. CDR3 length: 16 residues. The CDR3 spells CASSLTWGTGREKLFF. CDR3 nucleotide sequence: TGTGCCAGCAGCCTCACATGGGGGACAGGACGAGAAAAACTGTTTTTT.

This sequence joins TRBV5-1 and TRBJ2-7; 8 positions agree with TRBD1. Germline CDR1 and CDR2: SGHRS and YFSETQ. The CDR3 runs to 14 residues. J gave up 6 bases and V 3 bases, and 8 bases lay outside the gene matches. CDR3: CASSSGQGSVEQYF. The CDR3 DNA follows: TGCGCCAGCAGCTCCGGACAGGGATCGGTCGAGCAGTACTTC.

The chain is built from TRBV2 and TRBJ2-4; D might be TRBD1 (5 bases). The CDR3 is made up of 15 amino acids. Germline lookup yields CDR1 SNHLY and CDR2 FYNNEI. V was shortened by 4 bases and J by 1 base, with 11 bases between the two germline ends. The CDR3 nucleotides read TGTGCCAGCAGTGTACCAGGGATCGCCAAAAACATTCAGTACTTC. Protein sequence: CASSVPGIAKNIQYF.

CDR3: CASSLGRAQTQYF. In DNA, the CDR3 is TGCGCCAGCAGCTTGGGCAGGGCACAGACCCAGTACTTC. This sequence joins TRBV5-1 and TRBJ2-5; weak D call: TRBD1 (5 bases). CDR1 and CDR2 from the germline V gene are SGHRS and YFSETQ. The CDR3 length is 13 residues. Between the trimmed V and J ends, which lost 0 bases and 6 bases, there was a span of 9 bases. Looking up the rest from reference TRBV5-1 and TRBJ2-5 gives the full variable domain: KAGVTQTPRYLIKTRGQQVTLSCSPISGHRSVSWYQQTPGQGLQFLFEYFSETQRNKGNFPGRFSGRQFSNSRSEMNVSTLELGDSALYLCASSLGRAQTQYFGPGTRLLVL.

The chain links TRBV15 to TRBJ1-2; 7 nucleotides align to TRBD1. The germline V gene encodes CDR1 LNHNV and CDR2 YYDKDF (reference sequence). The V segment lost 0 bases and the J segment 3 bases; nucleotides outside the gene matches: 4. The CDR3 loop spans 15 amino acids. The CDR3 here is CATSRDGTDYYGYTF. CDR3 in DNA: TGTGCCACCAGCAGAGATGGGACAGACTACTATGGCTACACCTTC.

The chain recombines TRBV7-9 with TRBJ2-3, with D tentatively TRBD2 (5 bases). Germline assignment: CDR1 SEHNR and CDR2 FQNEAQ (reference sequence). Trimming stripped 1 base from V and 2 bases from J, with 13 bases between. This CDR3 contains 16 residues. For the CDR3, the DNA is TGTGCCAGCAGCTTAGACCTGCGGGCTACCACAGATACGCAGTATTTT. Its translation: CASSLDLRATTDTQYF.

The V gene is TRBV2, the J gene TRBJ2-2, with 7 bases aligning to TRBD2. The J segment lost 4 bases and the V segment lost 7 bases, leaving 6 bases of the junction unmatched. Germline V lookup: CDR1 SNHLY, CDR2 FYNNEI. This CDR3 is built from 14 residues. The CDR3 region has the DNA TGTGCCAGCACGCGGGAGAGGGGCACCGGGGAGCTGTTTTTT. Its protein is CASTRERGTGELFF.

Turning to this clone: The germline gene is not matched at one end of the junction; a read error may be the cause. The V call is TRBV7-7, the J call TRBJ2-2; D call uncertain. This CDR3 has 14 amino acids. The germline gives CDR1 SSHAT, CDR2 FNYEAQ (reference sequence). The CDR3 reads CASSDSSNTGELFF. The CDR3 DNA is TGTGCTAGCAGTGATAGCAGTAACACCGGGGAGCTGTTTTTT.

This clone was seen once. This chain connects TRBV6-6 to TRBJ2-7, with TRBD1 matching over 9 bases. The CDR3 length is 16 residues. V lost 2 bases to trimming and J lost 2 bases; unmatched junction nucleotides: 7. CDR1 MNHNY and CDR2 SVGAGI come from the germline V gene (reference sequence). In nucleotides, the CDR3 is TGTGCCAGCAGTTACGGGGACAGGGATTCGGCCTACGAGCAGTACTTC. Its translation is CASSYGDRDSAYEQYF.

This clone was observed a handful of times. The chain combines TRBV6-1 with TRBJ1-2, with TRBD1 matching over 8 bases. V trimming: 5 bases; J trimming: 2 bases; junction bases outside the gene matches: 4. The CDR3 extends over 14 amino acids. Germline values: CDR1 MNHNS, CDR2 SASEGT. CDR3 amino acids: CASSPRTGNYGYTF. The CDR3 nucleotides are TGTGCCAGCAGTCCACGGACAGGGAACTATGGCTACACCTTC.